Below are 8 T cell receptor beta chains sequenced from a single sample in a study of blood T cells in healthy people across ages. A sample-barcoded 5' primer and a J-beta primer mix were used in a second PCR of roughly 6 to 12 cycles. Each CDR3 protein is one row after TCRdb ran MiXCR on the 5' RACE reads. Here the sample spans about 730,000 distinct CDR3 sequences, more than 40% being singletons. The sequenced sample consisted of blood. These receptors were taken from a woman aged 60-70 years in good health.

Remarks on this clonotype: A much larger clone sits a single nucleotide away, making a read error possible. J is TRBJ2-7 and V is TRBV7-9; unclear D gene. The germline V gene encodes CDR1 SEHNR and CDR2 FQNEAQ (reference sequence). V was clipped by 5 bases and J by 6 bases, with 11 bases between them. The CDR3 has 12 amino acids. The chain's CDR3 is CASSLDVFEQYF. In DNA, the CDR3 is TGTGCCAGCAGCCTTGACGTCTTCGAGCAGTACTTC.

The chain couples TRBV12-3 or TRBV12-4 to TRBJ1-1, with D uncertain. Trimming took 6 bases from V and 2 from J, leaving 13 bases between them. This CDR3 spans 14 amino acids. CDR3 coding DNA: TGTGCCAGCAGCTTCACGACGGTTAACACTGAAGCTTTCTTT. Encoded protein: CASSFTTVNTEAFF.

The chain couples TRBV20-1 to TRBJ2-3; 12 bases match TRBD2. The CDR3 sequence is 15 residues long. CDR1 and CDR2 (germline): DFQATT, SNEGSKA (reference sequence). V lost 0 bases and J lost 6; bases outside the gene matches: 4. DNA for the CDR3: TGCAGTGCTAGAGATCAAGGACTAGCGGGGGATACGCAGTATTTT. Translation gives CSARDQGLAGDTQYF.

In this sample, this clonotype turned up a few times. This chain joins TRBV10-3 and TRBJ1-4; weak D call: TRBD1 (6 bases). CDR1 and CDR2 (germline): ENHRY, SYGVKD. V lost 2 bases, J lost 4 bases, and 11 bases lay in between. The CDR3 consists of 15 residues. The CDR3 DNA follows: TGTGCCATCAGTGAGCCGGGACACCGTAATGAAAAACTGTTTTTT. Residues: CAISEPGHRNEKLFF.

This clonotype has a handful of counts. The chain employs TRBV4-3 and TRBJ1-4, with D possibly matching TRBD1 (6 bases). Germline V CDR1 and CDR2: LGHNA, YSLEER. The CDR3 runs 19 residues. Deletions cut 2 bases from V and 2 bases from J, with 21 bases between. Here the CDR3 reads CASSQHWKRGTNTNEKLFF. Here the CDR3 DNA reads TGCGCCAGCAGCCAACACTGGAAAAGGGGGACGAACACTAATGAAAAACTGTTTTTT.

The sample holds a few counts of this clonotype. CDR3 sequence reads: CASSQEEIAVSSYEQYF. CDR3 DNA sequence: TGCGCCAGCAGCCAAGAAGAAATCGCAGTGAGCTCCTACGAGCAGTACTTC. The chain recombines TRBV4-1 with TRBJ2-7; D call uncertain. V gave up 0 bases and J gave up 0 bases, with 15 bases separating them. Germline V gene sequence: CDR1 MGHRA, CDR2 YSYEKL. CDR3 length: 17 amino acids.

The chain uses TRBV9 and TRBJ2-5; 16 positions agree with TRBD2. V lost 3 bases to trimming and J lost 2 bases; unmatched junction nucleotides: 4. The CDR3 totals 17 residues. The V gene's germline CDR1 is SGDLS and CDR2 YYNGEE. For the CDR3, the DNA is TGTGCCAGCAGCGCCGGGACTAGCGGGGGGGTACAAGAGACCCAGTACTTC. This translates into CASSAGTSGGVQETQYF.

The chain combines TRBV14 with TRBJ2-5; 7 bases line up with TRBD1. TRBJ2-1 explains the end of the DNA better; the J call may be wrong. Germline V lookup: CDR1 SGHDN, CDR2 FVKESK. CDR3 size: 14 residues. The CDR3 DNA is TGTGCCAGCAGCCAATGGGGGACAGCAGAGACCCAGTTCTTC. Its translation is CASSQWGTAETQFF.